The subject of this entry is one T cell receptor (beta chain). CDR1 and CDR2 from the germline V gene are SEHNR and FQNEAQ (reference sequence). V was clipped by 5 bases and J by 7 bases, with 12 bases between them. There are 12 residues in the CDR3. TCRdb called the RT-PCR reads again in MiXCR, with one record for every CDR3 protein. The data hold almost 700,000 distinct CDR3 sequences, with 14% observed a single time. The sequence was collected from a female donor in good health, serving as a healthy control. The sample was memory CD4+ T cells from blood. The chain uses TRBV7-9 and TRBJ2-7; weak D call: TRBD2 (5 bases). CDR3 in DNA: TGTGCCAGCAGCCGGGATAGAGTAGAGCAGTACTTC. This codes for CASSRDRVEQYF.